This TCR beta chain was captured by sequencing in a study of vaccination and CD4 T cells after COVID-19. Study-level information: SARS-CoV-2 was confirmed by nasal swab PCR; disease was mild in nine, severe in one. Cells were stimulated with overlapping spike peptides from SARS-CoV-2, HCoV-NL63, HCoV-OC43 and HCoV-229E.

Between the trimmed V and J ends, which lost 2 bases and 2 bases, there was a span of 5 bases. The CDR3 contains 13 residues. Germline V lookup: CDR1 MRHNA, CDR2 SNTAGT. Stated treatment: approximately 9-day PBMC culture with coronavirus spike peptide pools or control peptides (ViraFEST assay). With peptide pools, ViraFEST first expanded antigen-specific T cells and afterwards sequenced their TCRs. The Oncomine TCR Beta short-read assay generated sequence data from the DNA of cultured CD4+ T cells. Genomic DNA was extracted from cultured CD4+ T cells. TCRdb reprocessed the PCR reads via MiXCR and lists one record per CDR3 protein. The sample holds 7,000 to 8,500 distinct CDR3 sequences, 60% seen once. With respect to this clonotype: Its target is unknown.

This chain links TRBV6-4 with TRBJ2-3, with D unresolved. The sample comprised CD4+ T cells from blood, cultured in vitro. The source is a human donor who had recovered from COVID-19. CDR3 sequence (DNA): TGTGCCAGCAGTGACGAGTACACAGATACGCAGTATTTT. This codes for CASSDEYTDTQYF.